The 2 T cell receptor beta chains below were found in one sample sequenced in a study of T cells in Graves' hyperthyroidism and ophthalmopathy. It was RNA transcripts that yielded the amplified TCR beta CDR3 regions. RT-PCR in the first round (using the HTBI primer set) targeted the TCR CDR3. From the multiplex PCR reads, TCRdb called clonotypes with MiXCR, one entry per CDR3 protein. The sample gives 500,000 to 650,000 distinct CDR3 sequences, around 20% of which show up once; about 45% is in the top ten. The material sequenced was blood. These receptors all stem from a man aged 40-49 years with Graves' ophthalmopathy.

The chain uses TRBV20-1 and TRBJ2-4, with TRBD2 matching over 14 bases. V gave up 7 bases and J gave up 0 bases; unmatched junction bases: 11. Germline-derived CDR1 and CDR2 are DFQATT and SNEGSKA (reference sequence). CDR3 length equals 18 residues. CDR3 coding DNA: TGCAGTGTTTCCCAAGGACTAGCGGGAGGTCTAGCCAAAAACATTCAGTACTTC. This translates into CSVSQGLAGGLAKNIQYF.

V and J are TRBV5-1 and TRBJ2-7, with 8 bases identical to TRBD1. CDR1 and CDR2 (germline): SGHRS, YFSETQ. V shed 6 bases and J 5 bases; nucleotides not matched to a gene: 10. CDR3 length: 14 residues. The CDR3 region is CASTLGQGVNEQYF. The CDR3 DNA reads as TGCGCCAGCACCCTAGGACAGGGTGTGAACGAGCAGTACTTC.